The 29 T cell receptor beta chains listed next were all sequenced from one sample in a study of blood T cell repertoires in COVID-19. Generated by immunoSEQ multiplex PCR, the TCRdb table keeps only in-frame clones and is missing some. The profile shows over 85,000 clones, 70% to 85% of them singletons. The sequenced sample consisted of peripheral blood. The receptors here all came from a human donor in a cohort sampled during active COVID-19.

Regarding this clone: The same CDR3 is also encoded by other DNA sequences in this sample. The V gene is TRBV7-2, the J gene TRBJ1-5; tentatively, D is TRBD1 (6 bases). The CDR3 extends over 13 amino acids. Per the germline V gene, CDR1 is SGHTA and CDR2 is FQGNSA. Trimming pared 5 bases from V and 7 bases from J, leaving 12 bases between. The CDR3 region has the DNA TGTGCCAGCAGCCTACAGGGAAGGCAGCCCCAGCATTTT. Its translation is CASSLQGRQPQHF.

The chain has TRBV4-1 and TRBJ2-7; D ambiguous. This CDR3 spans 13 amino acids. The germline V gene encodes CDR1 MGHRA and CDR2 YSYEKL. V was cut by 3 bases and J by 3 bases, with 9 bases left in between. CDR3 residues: CASSHRLYYEQYF. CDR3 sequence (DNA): TGCGCCAGCAGCCATCGACTTTACTACGAGCAGTACTTC.

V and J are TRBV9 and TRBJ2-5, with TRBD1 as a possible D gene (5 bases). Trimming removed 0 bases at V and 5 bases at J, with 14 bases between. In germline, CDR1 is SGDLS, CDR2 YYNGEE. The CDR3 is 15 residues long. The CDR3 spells CASSVAPDKGETQYF. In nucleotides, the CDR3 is TGTGCCAGCAGCGTAGCCCCGGACAAGGGCGAGACCCAGTACTTC.

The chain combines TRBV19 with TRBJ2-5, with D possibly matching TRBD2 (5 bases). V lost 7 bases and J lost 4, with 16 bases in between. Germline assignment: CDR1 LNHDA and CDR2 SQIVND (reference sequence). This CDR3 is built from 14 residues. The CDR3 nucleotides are TGTGCCAGTAAGTCGTCTGGAGGCTTAGAGACCCAGTACTTC. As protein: CASKSSGGLETQYF.

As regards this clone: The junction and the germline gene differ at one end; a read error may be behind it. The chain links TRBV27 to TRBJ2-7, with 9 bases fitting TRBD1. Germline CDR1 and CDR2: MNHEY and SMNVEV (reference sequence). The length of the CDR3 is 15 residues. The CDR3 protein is CVSSLGDRAAYEQYF. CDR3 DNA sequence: TGTGTCAGCAGTCTCGGGGACAGGGCTGCCTACGAGCAGTACTTC.

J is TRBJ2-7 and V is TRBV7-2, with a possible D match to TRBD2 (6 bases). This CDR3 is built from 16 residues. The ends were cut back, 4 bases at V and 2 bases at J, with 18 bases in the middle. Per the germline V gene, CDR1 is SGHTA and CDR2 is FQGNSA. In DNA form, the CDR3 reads TGTGCCAGCAGCTCCACCGGGACTCGCATCACCTACGAGCAGTACTTC. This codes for CASSSTGTRITYEQYF. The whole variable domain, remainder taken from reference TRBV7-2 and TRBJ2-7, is GAGVSQSPSNKVTEKGKDVELRCDPISGHTALYWYRQSLGQGLEFLIYFQGNSAPDKSGLPSDRFSAERTGGSVSTLTIQRTQQEDSAVYLCASSSTGTRITYEQYFGPGTRLTVT.

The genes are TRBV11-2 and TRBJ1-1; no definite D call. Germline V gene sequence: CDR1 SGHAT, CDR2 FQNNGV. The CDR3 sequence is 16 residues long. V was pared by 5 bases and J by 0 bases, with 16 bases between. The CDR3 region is CASSPRRSGMNTEAFF. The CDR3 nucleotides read TGTGCCAGCAGCCCCCGGCGGAGCGGGATGAACACTGAAGCTTTCTTT.

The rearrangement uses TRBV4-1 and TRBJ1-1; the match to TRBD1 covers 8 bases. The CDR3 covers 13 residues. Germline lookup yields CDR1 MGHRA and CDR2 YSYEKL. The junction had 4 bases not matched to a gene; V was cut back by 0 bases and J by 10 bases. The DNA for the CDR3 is TGCGCCAGCAGCCAAGATCCGACAGGGGTAGCTTTCTTT. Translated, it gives CASSQDPTGVAFF.

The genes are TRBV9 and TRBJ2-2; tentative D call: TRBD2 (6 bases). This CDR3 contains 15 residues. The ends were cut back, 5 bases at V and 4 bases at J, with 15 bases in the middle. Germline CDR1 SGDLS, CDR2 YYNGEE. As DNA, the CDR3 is TGTGCCAGCAGGGAGGGACTGGAGGGCACCGGGGAGCTGTTTTTT. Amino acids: CASREGLEGTGELFF.

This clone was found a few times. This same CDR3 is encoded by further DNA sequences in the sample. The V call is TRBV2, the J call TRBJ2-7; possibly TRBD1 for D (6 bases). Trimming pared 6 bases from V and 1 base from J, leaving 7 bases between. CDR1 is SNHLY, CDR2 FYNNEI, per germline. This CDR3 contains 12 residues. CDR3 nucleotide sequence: TGTGCCAGCAGCACAGGGTCCTACGAGCAGTACTTC. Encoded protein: CASSTGSYEQYF. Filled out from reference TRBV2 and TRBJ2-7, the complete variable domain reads EPEVTQTPSHQVTQMGQEVILRCVPISNHLYFYWYRQILGQKVEFLVSFYNNEISEKSEIFDDQFSVERPDGSNFTLKIRSTKLEDSAMYFCASSTGSYEQYFGPGTRLTVT.

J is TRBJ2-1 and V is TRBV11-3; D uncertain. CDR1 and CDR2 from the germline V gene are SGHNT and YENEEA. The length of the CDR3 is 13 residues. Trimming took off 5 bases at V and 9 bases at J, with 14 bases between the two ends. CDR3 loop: CASSADNFGEQFF. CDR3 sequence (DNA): TGTGCCAGCAGCGCAGACAACTTTGGTGAGCAGTTCTTC.

The CDR3 loop is CATSDHADRGPTGELFF. The CDR3 coding sequence is TGTGCCACCAGTGATCACGCAGACAGGGGGCCAACCGGGGAGCTGTTTTTT. V is TRBV24-1 and J is TRBJ2-2; TRBD1 agrees at 10 bases. V lost 3 bases to trimming and J lost 5 bases; unmatched junction nucleotides: 8. The CDR3 spans 17 residues. CDR1 and CDR2 from the germline V gene are KGHDR and SFDVKD.

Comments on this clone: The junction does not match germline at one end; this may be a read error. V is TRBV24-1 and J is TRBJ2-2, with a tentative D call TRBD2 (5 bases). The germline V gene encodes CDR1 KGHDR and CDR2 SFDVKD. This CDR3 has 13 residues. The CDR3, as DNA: TGTGCCACCAGTGCCGGGAACTCCGGGGAGCTGTTTTTT. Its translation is CATSAGNSGELFF.

Here the CDR3 reads CASSPRPSANTGELFF. CDR3 DNA: TGTGCCAGCAGCCCACGGCCTAGCGCGAACACCGGGGAGCTGTTTTTT. The rearrangement uses TRBV7-2 and TRBJ2-2; D possibly corresponds to TRBD2 (6 bases). The CDR3 covers 16 residues. The germline V gene encodes CDR1 SGHTA and CDR2 FQGNSA. The germline V and J ends were trimmed by 5 bases and 0 bases, with 13 bases remaining between them.

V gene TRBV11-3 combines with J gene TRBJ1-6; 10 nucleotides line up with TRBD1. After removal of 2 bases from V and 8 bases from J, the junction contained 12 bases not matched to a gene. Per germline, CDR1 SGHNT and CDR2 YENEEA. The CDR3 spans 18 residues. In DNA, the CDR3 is TGTGCCAGCAGCTTATCGGCCCGGGACAGGGGAAGGGATTCACCCCTCCACTTT. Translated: CASSLSARDRGRDSPLHF.

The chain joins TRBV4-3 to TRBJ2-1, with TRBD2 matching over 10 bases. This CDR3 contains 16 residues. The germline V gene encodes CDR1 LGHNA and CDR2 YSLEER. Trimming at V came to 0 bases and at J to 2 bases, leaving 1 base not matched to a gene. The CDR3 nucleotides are TGCGCCAGCAGCCAAGAAGGACTAGCGGCCTACAATGAGCAGTTCTTC. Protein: CASSQEGLAAYNEQFF.

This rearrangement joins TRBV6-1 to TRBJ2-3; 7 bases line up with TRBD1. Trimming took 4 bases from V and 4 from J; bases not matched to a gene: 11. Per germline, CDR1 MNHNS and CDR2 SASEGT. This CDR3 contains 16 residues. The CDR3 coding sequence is TGTGCCAGCAGTGCCCGACAGGGTAATATTGCAGATACGCAGTATTTT. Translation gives CASSARQGNIADTQYF.

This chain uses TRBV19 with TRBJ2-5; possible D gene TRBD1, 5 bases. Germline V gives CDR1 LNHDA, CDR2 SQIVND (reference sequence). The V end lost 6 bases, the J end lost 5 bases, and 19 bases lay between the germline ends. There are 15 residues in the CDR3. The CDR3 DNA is TGTGCCAGTAGCCAAGGGGCTCGTCTCGGTGAGACCCAGTACTTC. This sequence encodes CASSQGARLGETQYF.

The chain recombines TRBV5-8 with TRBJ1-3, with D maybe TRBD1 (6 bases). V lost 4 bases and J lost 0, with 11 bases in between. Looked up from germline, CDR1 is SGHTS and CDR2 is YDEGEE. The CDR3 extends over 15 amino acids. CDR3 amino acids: CASSPGQFSGNTIYF. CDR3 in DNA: TGTGCCAGCAGCCCCGGACAGTTCTCTGGAAACACCATATATTTT.

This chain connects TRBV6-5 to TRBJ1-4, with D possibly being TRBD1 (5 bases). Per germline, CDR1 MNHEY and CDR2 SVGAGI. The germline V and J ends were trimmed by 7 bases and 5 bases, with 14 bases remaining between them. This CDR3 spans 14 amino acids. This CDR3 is CASTIGAGNEKLFF. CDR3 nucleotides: TGTGCCAGCACGATAGGGGCAGGCAATGAAAAACTGTTTTTT.

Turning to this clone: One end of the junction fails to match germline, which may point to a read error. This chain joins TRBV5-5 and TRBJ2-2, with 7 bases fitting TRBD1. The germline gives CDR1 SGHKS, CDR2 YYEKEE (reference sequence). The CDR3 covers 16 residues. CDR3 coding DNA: TGTGCCAGCAGCTTATTAACAGGGGTGAACATCGGGGAGCTGTTTTTT. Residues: CASSLLTGVNIGELFF.

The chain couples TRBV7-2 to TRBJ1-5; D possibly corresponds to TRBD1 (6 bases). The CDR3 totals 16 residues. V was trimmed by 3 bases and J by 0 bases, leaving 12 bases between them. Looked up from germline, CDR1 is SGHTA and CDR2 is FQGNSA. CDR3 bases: TGTGCCAGCAGCTTTCCCACAGGGTATAGCAATCAGCCCCAGCATTTT. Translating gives CASSFPTGYSNQPQHF.

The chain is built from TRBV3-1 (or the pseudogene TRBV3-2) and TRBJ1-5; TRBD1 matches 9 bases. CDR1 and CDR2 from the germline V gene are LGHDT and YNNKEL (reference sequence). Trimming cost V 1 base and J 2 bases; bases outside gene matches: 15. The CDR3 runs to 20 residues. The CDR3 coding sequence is TGTGCCAGCAGCCAAGGCCCCGGGACAGGGTCATCGTGGGGCAATCAGCCCCAGCATTTT. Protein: CASSQGPGTGSSWGNQPQHF.

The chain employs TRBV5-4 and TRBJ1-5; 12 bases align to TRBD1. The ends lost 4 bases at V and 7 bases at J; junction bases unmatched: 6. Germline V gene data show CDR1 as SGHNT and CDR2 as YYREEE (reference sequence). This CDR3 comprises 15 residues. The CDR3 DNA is TGTGCCAGCAGCGATGGGACAGGGGGCAGGCAGCCCCAGCATTTT. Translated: CASSDGTGGRQPQHF.

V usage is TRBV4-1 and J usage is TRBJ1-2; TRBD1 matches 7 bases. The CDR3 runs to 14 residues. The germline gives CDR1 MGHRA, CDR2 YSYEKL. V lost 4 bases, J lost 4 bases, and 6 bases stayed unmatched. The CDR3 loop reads CASSPGDSPYGYTF. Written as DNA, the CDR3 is TGCGCCAGCAGCCCTGGGGACAGTCCCTATGGCTACACCTTC.

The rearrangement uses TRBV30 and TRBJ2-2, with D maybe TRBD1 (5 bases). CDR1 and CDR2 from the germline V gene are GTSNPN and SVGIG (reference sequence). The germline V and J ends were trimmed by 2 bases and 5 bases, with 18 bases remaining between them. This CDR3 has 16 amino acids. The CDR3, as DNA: TGTGCCTGGAGTAGGGGAAGGGGCATAGGAACCGGGGAGCTGTTTTTT. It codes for CAWSRGRGIGTGELFF. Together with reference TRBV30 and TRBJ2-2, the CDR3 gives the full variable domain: SQTIHQWPATLVQPVGSPLSLECTVEGTSNPNLYWYRQAAGRGLQLLFYSVGIGQISSEVPQNLSASRPQDRQFILSSKKLLLSDSGFYLCAWSRGRGIGTGELFFGEGSRLTVL.

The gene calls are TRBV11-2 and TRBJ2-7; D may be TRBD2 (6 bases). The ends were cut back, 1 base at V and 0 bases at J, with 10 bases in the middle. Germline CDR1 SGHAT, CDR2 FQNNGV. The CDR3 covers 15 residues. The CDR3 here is CASSLGRGRSYEQYF. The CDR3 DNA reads TGTGCCAGCAGCTTAGGGCGGGGTCGCTCCTACGAGCAGTACTTC.

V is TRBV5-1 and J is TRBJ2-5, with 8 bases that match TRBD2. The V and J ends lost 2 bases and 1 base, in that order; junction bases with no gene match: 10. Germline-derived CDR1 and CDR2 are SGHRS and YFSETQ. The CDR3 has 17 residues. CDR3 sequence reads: CASSFFPQLAVQETQYF. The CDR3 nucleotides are TGCGCCAGCAGCTTTTTTCCCCAACTAGCGGTCCAAGAGACCCAGTACTTC.

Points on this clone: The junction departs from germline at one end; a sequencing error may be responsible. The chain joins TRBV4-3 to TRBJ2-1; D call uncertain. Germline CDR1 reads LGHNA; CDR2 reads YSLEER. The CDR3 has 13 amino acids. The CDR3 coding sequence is TGCGCCAGCAGCCAAGATTTCAGCGATGAGCGGTTCTTC. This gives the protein CASSQDFSDERFF.